This T cell receptor beta chain is drawn from a study of shared clonotypes between healthy human individuals. Study-wide points: Lower generation probabilities were found for non-shared clonotypes than for those shared by all four donors.

On this clone: Antigen specificity is unknown.

Subsets obtained from CD4+ cells comprised CD45RA+ naive and CD45RA-negative memory cells. Repertoires were generated with immunoSEQ multiplex PCR, while TCRdb's copy carries only in-frame clones and drops some. The sample contains millions of clones, roughly 95% of which appear only once. From germline, CDR1 is SEHNR and CDR2 FQNEAQ (reference sequence). The V gene lost 6 bases and the J gene lost 3 bases, with 14 bases spanning the gap. This CDR3 spans 14 amino acids. The J gene is TRBJ1-1, the V gene TRBV7-9; no clear D. This receptor was obtained from a man between 18 and 35 years old in good health. Sequenced input: naive CD4+ T cells sorted from blood. The subset was: CD45RA+ positively selected. CDR3 DNA: TGTGCCAGCAGTATTCTTCCTATGGACACTGAAGCTTTCTTT. It specifies CASSILPMDTEAFF.